This record looks at one T cell receptor (beta chain) sequence and its context. Its antigen is unidentified. Germline CDR1 reads LGHNA; CDR2 reads YSLEER. With V trimmed by 0 bases and J by 6 bases, 6 bases remained unmatched. The CDR3 consists of 15 residues. The record originates from a study of T cells in tuberculosis. Study-level background: This South African cohort compared adolescents with or without latent tuberculosis against adults with active tuberculosis.

The repertoire was sequenced with immunoSEQ multiplex PCR; TCRdb's copy has only in-frame clones and lacks some. The sample yields 30,000 to 35,000 clones, more than 85% seen once. Findings and caveats of the study: Active tuberculosis alpha repertoires lay closer to GMM-specific TCRs than controls'. Smaller alpha distances in active tuberculosis partly reflected shorter CDR3-alpha lengths.

Latent tuberculosis screening used tuberculin skin test and IGRA at entry. The source material was PBMCs. This TCR derives from a donor aged 10-30 years with latent tuberculosis or without tuberculosis infection. The J gene is TRBJ1-2, the V gene TRBV4-3; 8 nucleotides align to TRBD1. The CDR3 sequence: CASSQEMETGDGYTF. In DNA, the CDR3 is TGCGCCAGCAGCCAAGAGATGGAGACAGGGGATGGCTACACCTTC.